This entry describes one T cell receptor (beta chain). Its recognized antigen is unknown. Base-call qualities are not available, and no considerably larger clone is one nucleotide away. Trimming takes 6 bases off V and 4 bases off J; junction bases not matched to a gene: 11. From the germline V gene, CDR1 is MNHNS and CDR2 is SASEGT. Counted from cysteine to phenylalanine, this CDR3 has 16 amino acids. Only the CDR3 region is kept as DNA, spanning 48 bases read in frame from base 1. The entry originates in a study of identical twins (dated by TCRdb to about 2016). Regarding the research as a whole: To test whether fetal clonotypes persist, the study used deep sequencing on TCR alpha and beta repertoires from monozygotic twins, unrelated adults of various ages, and cord blood. To rule out contamination, the twin experiments were replicated at different times with different library preparation protocols.

Every donor was a healthy Caucasian. Three unrelated non-twin adults were also sequenced: a male aged 18 to 30, a male aged 50 to 59 and a female aged 50 to 59. Miltenyi CD45RO+ enrichment and human naive T-cell isolation kits were used to isolate memory (CD45RO+) and naive T cells from PBMC. Library method: 5' RACE. Sequencing was carried out with an Illumina HiSeq 2000. Template switching introduced a universal primer binding site; the final cDNA contained a unique molecular identifier, enabling accurate counting of TCR cDNA molecules. Specific primers in the conserved constant-segment region were used to synthesize first-strand cDNA for TCR alpha and beta chains. To control for contamination, every cDNA library carried two barcodes: a SMART-Mk sample barcode plus Illumina barcodes. TruSeq adapter sequences along with Illumina sample barcodes were introduced in two successive PCR steps. The Illumina HiSeq platform was used with custom primers to sequence TCR alpha and beta cDNA libraries. Processing in the source paper ran as follows. Unique molecular identifiers were extracted from raw reads with MiGEC, and CDR3 positions were determined with MiXCR. For each individual, recombination models were inferred using an EM algorithm with the repgenHMM and IGoR tools. Shared clonotypes were analyzed with the tcR package in R, and sharing was normalized by the product of cloneset sizes. To study raw recombination free of thymic and clonal selection effects, out-of-frame nonproductive sequences were analyzed. Through fastp at Q25 and MiXCR, TCRdb rebuilt clones from the public reads, retaining in-frame beta chains. Here each entry gathers all rows of one CDR3 protein and keeps the most common genes and DNA. These V and J calls rely on TCRdb rather than the paper's analysis. Recorded for this sample are 350,000 to 450,000 distinct CDR3 sequences; less than 20% of them occurred a single time. The ten largest clones represent roughly 12% of the sample.

General findings and caveats noted by the study authors: Fewer insertions were carried by abundant cord blood beta clonotypes; a weaker similar trend was observed in young adult naive repertoires, while no such trend was observed in memory repertoires. Excess twin sharing in beta out-of-frame sequences was weaker because fewer shared sequences lowered the signal-to-noise ratio. Invariant T cells such as MAIT and iNKT could partly confound zero-insertion analyses, although diverse VJ usage argued against such confounding for most clonotypes. Compared with coincidental sharing between unrelated individuals, an excess of low generation-probability sequences was observed among out-of-frame TCR alpha sequences shared between twins. Conclusions relied on cross-sectional statistical analysis, since the same donors could not be followed over many years. In monozygotic twins, out-of-frame TCR alpha sharing was systematically underestimated by recombination models, although the models agreed with sharing between unrelated individuals.

The receptor's source is a man aged 45-65 years in good health. The chain joins TRBV6-1 to TRBJ1-4, with 7 bases matching TRBD1. Sequenced sample: naive T cells sorted from blood. Interpreted using the paper, the cell subset or site label stands for: cells isolated with a human naive T-cell isolation kit. The CDR3 is CASSPGRGGGNEKLFF. Read as DNA, the sequence is TGTGCCAGCAGCCCCGGCCGAGGGGGCGGTAATGAAAAACTGTTTTTT.